Listed below are T cell receptor beta chains from one sample, sequenced in a study of graft-versus-host responses after intestinal transplantation. These TCRs are of unknown antigen specificity. The protocol was immunoSEQ multiplex PCR, while the TCRdb copy is restricted to in-frame clones and leaves out a portion. The table includes 75,000 to 100,000 clones, around 91% detected once. This sample comprised unstimulated CD4+ T cells sorted from spleen or lymph node cells, obtained before transplant. These receptors all come from a human donor who was the organ donor for an intestinal transplant. CDR3s include the opening cysteine and the closing phenylalanine or tryptophan. A D gene is named only where the DNA matches it firmly. For some rows the clone size is stated as once, few or many, or as a class when expanded; others skip it.

D gene,V gene,clone size,J gene,CDR3 protein,CDR3 DNA
TRBD1,TRBV2,.,TRBJ1-5,CASSLRQGYQPQHF,TGTGCCAGCAGCCTAAGACAGGGGTATCAGCCCCAGCATTTT
.,TRBV12-2,.,TRBJ2-7,CASRARWTTADEQYF,TGTGCAAGTCGCGCACGGTGGACAACTGCGGACGAGCAGTACTTC
TRBD2,TRBV6-1,.,TRBJ2-2,CASSAILAGGVNTGELFF,TGTGCCAGCAGTGCCATCCTAGCGGGGGGGGTGAACACCGGGGAGCTGTTTTTT
.,TRBV4-3,.,TRBJ1-6,CASSQDFAGNSPLHF,TGCGCCAGCAGCCAAGATTTTGCCGGGAATTCACCCCTCCACTTT
.,TRBV19,.,TRBJ1-4,CASSIGQGQATNEKLFF,TGTGCCAGTAGTATAGGGCAGGGGCAGGCAACTAATGAAAAACTGTTTTTT
TRBD2,TRBV5-4,.,TRBJ2-3,CASSPTGLATQYF,TGTGCCAGCAGTCCCACGGGACTAGCGACGCAGTATTTT
TRBD1,TRBV7-9,.,TRBJ2-7,CASSLVWTGDSYEQYF,TGTGCCAGCAGCTTAGTGTGGACAGGGGACTCCTACGAGCAGTACTTC
.,TRBV6-6,.,TRBJ1-1,CASIQTGNTEAFF,TGTGCCAGCATTCAGACAGGGAACACTGAAGCTTTCTTT
TRBD1,TRBV6-6,.,TRBJ2-4,CASSYGDRYNIQYF,TGTGCCAGCAGTTACGGGGACAGGTACAACATTCAGTACTTC
TRBD1,TRBV5-1,.,TRBJ2-5,CASSTGGWGETQYF,TGCGCCAGCAGCACAGGGGGATGGGGGGAGACCCAGTACTTC
.,TRBV4-1,.,TRBJ1-4,CASSQESGQGLGHYEKLFF,TGCGCCAGCAGCCAAGAGTCCGGGCAGGGATTGGGCCATTATGAAAAACTGTTTTTT
.,TRBV6-1,.,TRBJ1-1,CASRNPGGVTEAFF,TGTGCCAGCAGGAATCCGGGAGGGGTGACTGAAGCTTTCTTT
.,TRBV5-6,.,TRBJ2-7,CASSLIFEGTVFPYEQYF,TGTGCCAGCAGCTTGATCTTTGAGGGCACCGTTTTCCCCTACGAGCAGTACTTC
TRBD2,TRBV4-1,.,TRBJ2-5,CASSRILAGQETQYF,TGCGCCAGCAGCCGCATACTAGCGGGCCAAGAGACCCAGTACTTC
.,TRBV18,.,TRBJ2-3,CASSLTSRGLRTDTQYF,TGTGCCAGCTCACTAACCAGTAGGGGTCTCAGGACAGATACGCAGTATTTT
TRBD1,TRBV6-5,.,TRBJ1-6,CASSYYGTGSAPLHF,TGTGCCAGCAGTTACTACGGGACAGGGTCGGCACCCCTCCACTTT
.,TRBV7-2,.,TRBJ2-7,CASSLVTAEQYF,TGTGCCAGCAGCTTAGTTACTGCCGAGCAGTACTTC
.,TRBV2,once,TRBJ1-2,CASTRISTGYTF,TGTGCCAGCACTCGCATTTCTACCGGCTACACCTTC
TRBD2,TRBV5-1,.,TRBJ2-1,CASSLARGGGGLGEQFF,TGCGCCAGCAGCTTGGCCCGGGGGGGTGGCGGCCTGGGTGAGCAGTTCTTC
TRBD2,TRBV6-5,.,TRBJ2-5,CASTSLAGGRETQYF,TGTGCCAGCACTTCACTAGCGGGGGGGCGGGAGACCCAGTACTTC
.,TRBV6-5,.,TRBJ2-3,CASSLLPRGSTDTQYF,TGTGCCAGCAGTTTGCTGCCGCGAGGTAGCACAGATACGCAGTATTTT
TRBD1,TRBV2,.,TRBJ2-7,CASSRDRDYEQYF,TGTGCCAGCAGTCGTGACAGGGACTACGAGCAGTACTTC
TRBD2,TRBV9,.,TRBJ2-1,CASSPRLAGLTNEQFF,TGTGCCAGCAGTCCCAGACTAGCGGGACTAACCAATGAGCAGTTCTTC
.,TRBV7-2,.,TRBJ1-4,CASSSFDEKLFF,TGTGCCAGCAGCTCCTTTGATGAAAAACTGTTTTTT
.,TRBV5-1,.,TRBJ1-2,CASSFNQGSNYGYTF,TGCGCCAGCAGCTTTAATCAGGGATCTAACTATGGCTACACCTTC
TRBD1,TRBV6-5,once,TRBJ1-6,CASGGPGGRSPLHF,TGTGCCAGCGGGGGGCCAGGGGGACGCTCACCCCTCCACTTT
.,TRBV28,.,TRBJ1-5,CASSLREVVSNQPQHF,TGTGCCAGCAGTTTAAGGGAGGTTGTAAGCAATCAGCCCCAGCATTTT
TRBD1,TRBV6-1,.,TRBJ1-5,CAIRPGQGFDQPQHF,TGTGCCATTCGACCGGGACAGGGATTCGATCAGCCCCAGCATTTT
.,TRBV6-1,.,TRBJ1-5,CASSAAGRNQPQHF,TGTGCCAGCAGTGCGGCGGGTAGGAATCAGCCCCAGCATTTT
TRBD1,TRBV19,.,TRBJ1-2,CASSMGTGFDYGYTF,TGTGCCAGTAGTATGGGGACAGGCTTCGACTATGGCTACACCTTC
TRBD2,TRBV5-1,.,TRBJ2-3,CASSLPGLADTDTQYF,TGCGCCAGCAGCTTGCCGGGACTAGCGGACACAGATACGCAGTATTTT
TRBD1,TRBV5-1,.,TRBJ1-1,CASSPDRVRTEAFF,TGCGCCAGCAGCCCGGACAGGGTGCGGACTGAAGCTTTCTTT
TRBD1,TRBV15,.,TRBJ1-5,CATSRDRVDNFRGNQPQHF,TGTGCCACCAGCAGGGACAGGGTCGACAACTTCCGAGGTAATCAGCCCCAGCATTTT
.,TRBV19,.,TRBJ1-1,CASIGWGVNREAFF,TGTGCCAGTATCGGCTGGGGGGTGAACCGGGAAGCTTTCTTT
.,TRBV4-1,.,TRBJ1-1,CASSQEAGRLNTEAFF,TGCGCCAGCAGCCAAGAGGCGGGACGATTGAACACTGAAGCTTTCTTT
TRBD1,TRBV7-2,.,TRBJ1-2,CASSLAGTGLGGYTF,TGTGCCAGCAGCTTAGCGGGGACAGGACTGGGTGGCTACACCTTC
TRBD1,TRBV10-3,.,TRBJ2-7,CAISLQGLGANEQYF,TGTGCCATCAGCTTACAGGGGCTCGGAGCTAACGAGCAGTACTTC
TRBD2,TRBV28,.,TRBJ2-2,CASSLTSGGTTNTGELFF,TGTGCCAGCAGTTTAACTAGCGGGGGGACTACGAACACCGGGGAGCTGTTTTTT
.,TRBV10-3,.,TRBJ2-7,CAIRDGRGYEQYF,TGTGCCATCAGGGACGGCAGGGGCTACGAGCAGTACTTC
TRBD2,TRBV4-2,.,TRBJ2-2,CASSQGGLAGGTGELFF,TGTGCCAGCAGCCAAGGCGGACTAGCGGGGGGCACCGGGGAGCTGTTTTTT
.,TRBV4-2,once,TRBJ2-7,CASSRRDNTYEQYF,TGTGCCAGCAGCCGCCGGGACAACACCTACGAGCAGTACTTC
.,TRBV7-3,.,TRBJ2-6,CASRDRDNLIGANVLTF,TGTGCCAGCAGGGACCGGGACAACCTTATTGGGGCCAACGTCCTGACTTTC
TRBD2,TRBV5-4,.,TRBJ2-1,CASSSIAGGFSYNEQFF,TGTGCCAGCAGCTCCATAGCGGGGGGCTTCTCCTACAATGAGCAGTTCTTC
TRBD1,TRBV4-2,few,TRBJ2-5,CASSITGVGETQYF,TGTGCCAGCAGCATAACAGGGGTTGGAGAGACCCAGTACTTC
.,TRBV6-1,.,TRBJ1-2,CASSEGVRNYGYTF,TGTGCCAGCAGTGAAGGTGTCAGAAACTATGGCTACACCTTC
.,TRBV19,.,TRBJ1-1,CASYRGNTEAFF,TGTGCCAGTTATAGGGGGAACACTGAAGCTTTCTTT